A selection of T cell receptor beta chains follows, all from one sample in a study of T-cell reconstitution after alpha-beta-depleted transplantation in children. TCRdb used MiXCR to reprocess the PCR reads, holding one entry per CDR3 protein. The data contain about 610,000 distinct CDR3 sequences, over 9.5% of them singletons. The sequences come from PBMCs from the stem cell graft donor, collected from the stem cell graft. Receptor source: a human donor who donated a stem cell graft to a child with acute myeloid leukemia. CDR3s include the opening cysteine and the closing phenylalanine or tryptophan. The order of the fields is J gene, clone size, V gene, D gene, CDR3 DNA, CDR3 protein. The D gene is left open where the match is weak. For some rows the clone size is stated as once, few or many, or as a class when expanded; others skip it.

TRBJ2-1 | few | TRBV4-3 | TRBD2 | TGCGCCAGCAGCTCTGACCTAGCGGGATCTTACAATGAGCAGTTCTTC | CASSSDLAGSYNEQFF
TRBJ2-1 | many | TRBV5-1 | TRBD1 | TGCGCCAGCAGCTCGGGACAGTCGAGCTCCTACAATGAGCAGTTCTTC | CASSSGQSSSYNEQFF
TRBJ1-2 | many | TRBV12-3/TRBV12-4 | NA | TGTGCCAGCAGTTTAACAGGGAGCTATGGCTACACCTTC | CASSLTGSYGYTF
TRBJ2-1 | many | TRBV20-1 | NA | TGCAGTGCTAGAGATCCGGGGCTCCCGTTCTTC | CSARDPGLPFF
TRBJ2-1 | few | TRBV3-1 | NA | TGTGCCAGCAGCCGATTGGACAATGAGCAGTTCTTC | CASSRLDNEQFF
TRBJ2-7 | NA | TRBV3-1 | NA | TGTGCCAGCAGCCAAGATATCCGGACGGAATACGAGCAGTACTTC | CASSQDIRTEYEQYF
TRBJ2-1 | few | TRBV7-2 | NA | TGTGCCAGCAGCTCGGACACTAATTACAATGAGCAGTTCTTC | CASSSDTNYNEQFF
TRBJ2-1 | many | TRBV7-9 | TRBD2 | TGTGCCAGCAGCTCCACCTTAGCGGGAGACGAGACATCCCCCTACAATGAGCAGTTCTTC | CASSSTLAGDETSPYNEQFF
TRBJ1-4 | few | TRBV6-1 | TRBD1 | TGTGCCAGCAGCCGCCCGGGACAGGGTATGGAAAAACTGTTTTTT | CASSRPGQGMEKLFF
TRBJ2-2 | many | TRBV5-6 | NA | TGTGCCAGCAGCCAACTGACGGCCACAGTTACCGGGGAGCTGTTTTTT | CASSQLTATVTGELFF
TRBJ2-3 | many | TRBV5-5 | NA | TGTGCCAGCAGCTTGAGAGGACTCTCAACAGTCACAGATACGCAGTATTTT | CASSLRGLSTVTDTQYF
TRBJ2-1 | many | TRBV4-3 | TRBD2 | TGCGCCAGCAGCCAAGGGGGTAGCGGGAAGAATGAGCAGTTCTTC | CASSQGGSGKNEQFF
TRBJ2-1 | NA | TRBV20-1 | NA | TGCAGTGCCGGGGACACCCAGATAAACAATGAGCAGTTCTTC | CSAGDTQINNEQFF
TRBJ2-7 | NA | TRBV29-1 | TRBD2 | TGCAGCGTTGTAGCGGGAGGGTACGAGCAGTACTTC | CSVVAGGYEQYF
TRBJ2-1 | few | TRBV5-1 | TRBD1 | TGCGCCAGCAGCTTGTTCCCCGGGACAGGGGGCAATGAGCAGTTCTTC | CASSLFPGTGGNEQFF
TRBJ2-1 | NA | TRBV6-2/TRBV6-3 | NA | TGTGCTGGGAGAGGGGCCGGGGATGGAAAGAATGAGCAGTTCTTC | CAGRGAGDGKNEQFF
TRBJ2-3 | few | TRBV11-2 | NA | TGTGCCAGCAGCTTGGGGCGACAAATTCAGTATTTT | CASSLGRQIQYF